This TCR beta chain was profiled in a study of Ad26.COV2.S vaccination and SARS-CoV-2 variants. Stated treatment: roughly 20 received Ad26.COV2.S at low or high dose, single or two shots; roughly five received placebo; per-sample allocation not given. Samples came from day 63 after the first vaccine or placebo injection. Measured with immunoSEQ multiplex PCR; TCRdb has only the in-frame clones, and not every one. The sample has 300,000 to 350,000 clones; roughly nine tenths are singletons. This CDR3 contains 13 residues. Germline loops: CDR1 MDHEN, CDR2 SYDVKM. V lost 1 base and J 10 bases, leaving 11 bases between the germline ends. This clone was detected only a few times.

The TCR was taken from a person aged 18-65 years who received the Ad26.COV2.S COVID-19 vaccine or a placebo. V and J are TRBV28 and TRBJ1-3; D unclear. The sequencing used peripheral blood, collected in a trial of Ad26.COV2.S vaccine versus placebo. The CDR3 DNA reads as TGTGCCAGCAGTTTATTGAATCAGAGGACCATATATTTT. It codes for CASSLLNQRTIYF. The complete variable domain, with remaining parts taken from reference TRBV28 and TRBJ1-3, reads DVKVTQSSRYLVKRTGEKVFLECVQDMDHENMFWYRQDPGLGLRLIYFSYDVKMKEKGDIPEGYSVSREKKERFSLILESASTNQTSMYLCASSLLNQRTIYFGEGSWLTVV.